The rows below give T cell receptor beta chains drawn from one sample of a study of blood T cell repertoires in COVID-19. TCRdb keeps only in-frame clones here, not all; method: immunoSEQ multiplex PCR. Of 150,000 or so clones listed, around 82% were seen once; the top ten hold 3.5% to 4.5%. Sequenced input: peripheral blood. These receptors all come from a woman aged 55-75 years with acute or convalescent COVID-19. Both conserved end residues are part of each CDR3. D genes are given only for firm matches. Where a row states a size, it is once, few, many or the class of an expanded clone; other rows omit it.

TRBD2,TRBJ2-1,-,TRBV28,CASSLWVAGDLSNEQFF,TGTGCCAGCAGTTTATGGGTTGCGGGAGATCTAAGTAATGAGCAGTTCTTC
TRBD1,TRBJ1-5,once,TRBV6-5,CASRGQGNQPQHF,TGTGCCAGCAGGGGACAGGGGAATCAGCCCCAGCATTTT
TRBD2,TRBJ2-7,-,TRBV7-9,CASSHSGTSGRAVHEQYF,TGTGCCAGCAGCCATAGCGGGACTAGCGGGAGGGCCGTCCACGAGCAGTACTTC
TRBD1,TRBJ1-6,-,TRBV6-5,CASSYDRGNSPLHF,TGTGCCAGCAGTTACGACAGGGGAAATTCACCCCTCCACTTT
TRBD1,TRBJ1-2,few,TRBV28,CASSSGQGAGGYTF,TGTGCCAGCAGTTCCGGACAGGGGGCGGGTGGCTACACCTTC
-,TRBJ1-5,-,TRBV6-2/TRBV6-3,CASSYFVSNQPRHF,TGTGCCAGCAGTTACTTCGTTAGCAATCAGCCCCGGCATTTT
TRBD1,TRBJ1-4,-,TRBV6-1,CASSELDRVGEKLFF,TGTGCCAGCAGTGAATTAGACAGGGTGGGCGAAAAACTGTTTTTT
-,TRBJ2-5,few,TRBV5-1,CASSLGELGQETQYF,TGCGCCAGCAGCTTGGGGGAGTTGGGGCAAGAGACCCAGTACTTC
TRBD1,TRBJ1-6,few,TRBV5-1,CASSLGDSRGNSPLHF,TGCGCCAGCAGCTTGGGGGACAGCCGGGGGAATTCACCCCTCCACTTT
-,TRBJ1-5,-,TRBV5-1,CASSPGENQPQHF,TGCGCCAGCAGCCCCGGGGAAAATCAGCCCCAGCATTTT
-,TRBJ2-1,-,TRBV4-1,CASSRNRGTGDNEQFF,TGCGCCAGCAGCCGGAACAGGGGAACGGGAGACAATGAGCAGTTCTTC
TRBD2,TRBJ2-7,-,TRBV2,CASSVAGVTYEQYF,TGTGCCAGCAGCGTAGCGGGAGTTACCTACGAGCAGTACTTC
-,TRBJ1-1,-,TRBV28,CASGSEYTEAFF,TGTGCCAGCGGGTCGGAGTACACTGAAGCTTTCTTT
TRBD2,TRBJ2-7,-,TRBV6-5,CASRQWGREGHEQYF,TGTGCCAGCAGGCAGTGGGGGCGGGAGGGCCACGAGCAGTACTTC
-,TRBJ1-2,once,TRBV28,CASELDGRTTLNYGYTF,TGTGCCAGCGAGCTCGACGGGCGGACAACTTTAAACTATGGCTACACCTTC
-,TRBJ2-7,once,TRBV27,CASSTGPYNEQYF,TGTGCCAGCAGTACAGGGCCCTACAACGAGCAGTACTTC
TRBD1,TRBJ1-2,-,TRBV25-1,CASSALGTGNYGYTF,TGTGCCAGCAGTGCTCTCGGGACAGGGAACTATGGCTACACCTTC
-,TRBJ2-7,-,TRBV15,CATSRPGGLREYEQYF,TGTGCCACCAGCAGGCCTGGGGGCCTCAGGGAGTACGAGCAGTACTTC
TRBD2,TRBJ2-2,-,TRBV6-2/TRBV6-3,CASSLAGGGIGELFF,TGTGCCAGCAGTCTAGCGGGAGGAGGGATCGGGGAGCTGTTTTTT
TRBD1,TRBJ1-4,-,TRBV13,CASSALGTGREKLFF,TGTGCCAGCAGTGCTCTCGGGACAGGGCGGGAAAAACTGTTTTTT
TRBD2,TRBJ2-1,-,TRBV4-1,CASSQLGLAGFGDNEQFF,TGCGCCAGCAGCCAATTGGGACTAGCGGGGTTTGGGGACAATGAGCAGTTCTTC
TRBD2,TRBJ2-5,-,TRBV5-4,CASSLRTSGRALEETQYF,TGTGCCAGCAGCCTAAGGACTAGCGGGAGGGCCTTGGAAGAGACCCAGTACTTC
-,TRBJ2-1,once,TRBV3-1/TRBV3-2,CASRMGGDEQFF,TGTGCCAGCAGAATGGGAGGAGATGAGCAGTTCTTC
-,TRBJ1-4,-,TRBV20-1,CSASTPGEEKLFF,TGCAGTGCTAGTACCCCGGGGGAAGAAAAACTGTTTTTT
-,TRBJ1-1,once,TRBV18,CASSPPEQTTEAFF,TGTGCCAGCTCACCACCTGAACAGACCACTGAAGCTTTCTTT
-,TRBJ1-1,-,TRBV4-3,CASSQDLLGGNTEAFF,TGCGCCAGCAGCCAAGATCTATTAGGGGGGAACACTGAAGCTTTCTTT
-,TRBJ2-3,-,TRBV5-4,CASSLSGQSTDTQYF,TGTGCCAGCAGCCTTAGCGGCCAAAGCACAGATACGCAGTATTTT
-,TRBJ1-2,few,TRBV4-3,CASSPRVGDSNYGYTF,TGCGCCAGCAGCCCCCGGGTAGGGGATTCTAACTATGGCTACACCTTC
-,TRBJ2-7,-,TRBV27,CASSLYSRTLLYEQYF,TGTGCCAGCAGTTTATATTCCAGGACACTTTTGTACGAGCAGTACTTC
-,TRBJ2-7,few,TRBV7-9,CASSLTLDSTLEQYF,TGTGCCAGCAGCTTAACCCTAGACAGTACGCTCGAGCAGTACTTC
-,TRBJ2-2,-,TRBV15,CATSRGRANTGELFF,TGTGCCACCAGCAGAGGGCGGGCAAACACCGGGGAGCTGTTTTTT
-,TRBJ1-1,-,TRBV7-2,CASSLEGDTEAFF,TGTGCCAGCAGCTTAGAGGGGGACACTGAAGCTTTCTTT
TRBD1,TRBJ1-2,-,TRBV28,CALGTGYGYTF,TGTGCGCTCGGGACAGGCTATGGCTACACCTTC
-,TRBJ2-7,-,TRBV4-3,CASSQEFGGWDEQYF,TGCGCCAGCAGCCAAGAATTCGGGGGTTGGGACGAGCAGTACTTC
-,TRBJ1-1,-,TRBV5-1,CASSMAAGPRGTEAFF,TGCGCCAGCAGCATGGCCGCAGGCCCCAGGGGAACTGAAGCTTTCTTT
-,TRBJ1-5,-,TRBV25-1,CASSATTGSFGNQPQHF,TGTGCCAGCAGTGCAACCACAGGGTCCTTTGGCAATCAGCCCCAGCATTTT
TRBD1,TRBJ1-6,-,TRBV7-8,CASSLGAGGARSPLHF,TGTGCCAGCAGCTTAGGTGCAGGGGGCGCCAGGTCACCCCTCCACTTT
-,TRBJ2-2,-,TRBV14,CASRLENTGELFF,TGTGCCAGCAGGCTAGAGAATACCGGGGAGCTGTTTTTT
TRBD1,TRBJ1-2,-,TRBV18,CASSPDRDYGYTF,TGTGCCAGCTCGCCCGACAGGGATTATGGCTACACCTTC
TRBD1,TRBJ1-6,once,TRBV2,CASRGTGQSSPLHF,TGTGCCAGCAGGGGGACAGGCCAAAGTTCACCCCTCCACTTT
TRBD1,TRBJ2-5,-,TRBV28,CASSVQGAYQETQYF,TGTGCCAGCAGCGTCCAGGGGGCTTACCAAGAGACCCAGTACTTC
TRBD1,TRBJ2-7,-,TRBV7-4,CASSLRDRGRQSYYEQYF,TGTGCCAGCAGCCTCCGGGACAGGGGGCGCCAGTCGTACTACGAGCAGTACTTC
-,TRBJ2-1,few,TRBV5-1,CASKTGLYNEQFF,TGCGCCAGCAAGACTGGACTCTACAATGAGCAGTTCTTC
-,TRBJ1-1,-,TRBV11-3,CASSLSGANTEAFF,TGTGCCAGCAGCTTAAGTGGGGCCAACACTGAAGCTTTCTTT
TRBD2,TRBJ2-7,-,TRBV10-3,CAISDPRGILAESYEQYF,TGTGCCATCAGTGATCCCCGGGGGATACTAGCGGAGTCCTACGAGCAGTACTTC
TRBD1,TRBJ1-1,-,TRBV6-5,CASSLGTGRNTEAFF,TGTGCCAGCAGCCTCGGGACAGGGAGGAACACTGAAGCTTTCTTT
TRBD1,TRBJ2-5,-,TRBV9,CASSVTGEGETQYF,TGTGCCAGCAGCGTAACAGGGGAAGGAGAGACCCAGTACTTC
TRBD2,TRBJ2-2,once,TRBV10-2,CASSGIVAGVKTGELFF,TGCGCCAGCAGTGGTATAGTAGCGGGAGTGAAGACCGGGGAGCTGTTTTTT
-,TRBJ2-1,-,TRBV19,CASRSGAAVNEQFF,TGTGCCAGTAGGAGCGGAGCCGCGGTAAATGAGCAGTTCTTC
TRBD2,TRBJ2-3,-,TRBV4-1,CASSQNPSGRGTDTQYF,TGCGCCAGCAGCCAGAATCCTAGCGGGAGGGGCACAGATACGCAGTATTTT
-,TRBJ1-1,few,TRBV2,CASSGRTDTEAFF,TGTGCCAGCAGTGGTCGCACAGACACTGAAGCTTTCTTT
-,TRBJ2-3,-,TRBV6-6,CASTSGRNADTQYF,TGTGCCAGCACGTCCGGGAGAAACGCAGATACGCAGTATTTT
-,TRBJ2-2,-,TRBV5-1,CASSLEGQGGDTGELFF,TGCGCCAGCAGCTTGGAAGGACAGGGAGGGGACACCGGGGAGCTGTTTTTT
TRBD2,TRBJ2-7,-,TRBV7-3,CASRQTSGRLHEQYF,TGTGCCAGCAGACAGACTAGCGGGAGGCTCCACGAGCAGTACTTC